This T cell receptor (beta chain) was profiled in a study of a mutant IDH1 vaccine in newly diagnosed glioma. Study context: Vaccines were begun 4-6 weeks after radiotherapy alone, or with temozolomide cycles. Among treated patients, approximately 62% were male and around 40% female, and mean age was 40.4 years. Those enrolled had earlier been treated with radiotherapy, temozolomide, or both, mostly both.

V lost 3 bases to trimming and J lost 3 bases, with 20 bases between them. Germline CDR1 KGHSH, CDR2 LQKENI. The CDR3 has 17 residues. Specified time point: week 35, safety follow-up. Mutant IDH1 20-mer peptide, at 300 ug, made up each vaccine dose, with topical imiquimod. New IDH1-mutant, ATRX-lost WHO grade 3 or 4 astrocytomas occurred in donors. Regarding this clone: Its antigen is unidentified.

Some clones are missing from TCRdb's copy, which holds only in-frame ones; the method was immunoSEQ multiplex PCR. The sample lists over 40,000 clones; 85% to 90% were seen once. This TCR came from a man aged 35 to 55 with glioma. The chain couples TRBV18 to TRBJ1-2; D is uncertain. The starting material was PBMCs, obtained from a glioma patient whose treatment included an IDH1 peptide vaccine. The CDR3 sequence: CASSPTQHSNNDYGYTF. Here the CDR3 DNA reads TGTGCCAGCTCACCCACGCAACATTCCAACAATGACTATGGCTACACCTTC.